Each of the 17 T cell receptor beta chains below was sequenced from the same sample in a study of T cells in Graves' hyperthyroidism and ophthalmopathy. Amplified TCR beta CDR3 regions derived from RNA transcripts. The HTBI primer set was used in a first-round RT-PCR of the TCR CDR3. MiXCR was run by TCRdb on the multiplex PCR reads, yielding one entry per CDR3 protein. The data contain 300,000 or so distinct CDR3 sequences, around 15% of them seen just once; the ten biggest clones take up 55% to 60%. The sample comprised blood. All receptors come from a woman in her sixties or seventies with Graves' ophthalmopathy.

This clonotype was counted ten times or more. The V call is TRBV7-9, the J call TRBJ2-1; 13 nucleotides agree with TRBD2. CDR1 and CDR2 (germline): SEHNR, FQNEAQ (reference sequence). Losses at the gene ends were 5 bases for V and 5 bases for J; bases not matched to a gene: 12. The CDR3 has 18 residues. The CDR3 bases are TGTGCCAGCAGCCCCTATTTGACTAGCGGGGGGACGAACAATGAGCAGTTCTTC. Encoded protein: CASSPYLTSGGTNNEQFF.

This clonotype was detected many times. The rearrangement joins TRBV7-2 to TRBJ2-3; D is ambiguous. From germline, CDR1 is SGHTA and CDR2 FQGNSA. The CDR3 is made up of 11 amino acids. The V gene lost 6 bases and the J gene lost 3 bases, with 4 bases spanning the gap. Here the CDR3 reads CASRFTDTQYF. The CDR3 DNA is TGTGCCAGCAGATTTACAGATACGCAGTATTTT.

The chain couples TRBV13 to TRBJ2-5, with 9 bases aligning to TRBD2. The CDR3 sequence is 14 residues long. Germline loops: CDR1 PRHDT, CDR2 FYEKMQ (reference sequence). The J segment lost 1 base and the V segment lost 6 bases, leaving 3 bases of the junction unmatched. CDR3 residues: CASRTTSGQETQYF. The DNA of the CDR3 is TGTGCCAGCAGAACGACTAGCGGCCAAGAGACCCAGTACTTC.

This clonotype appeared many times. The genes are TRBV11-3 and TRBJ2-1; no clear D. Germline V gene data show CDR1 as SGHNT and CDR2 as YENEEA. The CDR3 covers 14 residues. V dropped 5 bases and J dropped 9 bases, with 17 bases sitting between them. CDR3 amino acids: CASSQDLAVGEQFF. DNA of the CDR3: TGTGCCAGCAGCCAAGACCTGGCGGTTGGTGAGCAGTTCTTC.

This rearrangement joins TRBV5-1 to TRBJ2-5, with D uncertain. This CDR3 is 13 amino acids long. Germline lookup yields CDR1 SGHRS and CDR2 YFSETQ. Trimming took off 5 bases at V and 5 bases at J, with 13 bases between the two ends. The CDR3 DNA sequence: TGCGCCAGCAGGCTAGAAGGTGCGGAGACCCAGTACTTC. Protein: CASRLEGAETQYF.

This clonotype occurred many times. CDR3 residues: CSVGEGGDYGYTF. CDR3 DNA: TGCAGCGTTGGAGAGGGGGGCGACTATGGCTACACCTTC. The chain has TRBV29-1 and TRBJ1-2; possible D gene TRBD1, 6 bases. This CDR3 contains 13 residues. V was shortened by 4 bases and J by 3 bases, with 12 bases between the two germline ends. Germline-derived CDR1 and CDR2 are SQVTM and ANQGSEA.

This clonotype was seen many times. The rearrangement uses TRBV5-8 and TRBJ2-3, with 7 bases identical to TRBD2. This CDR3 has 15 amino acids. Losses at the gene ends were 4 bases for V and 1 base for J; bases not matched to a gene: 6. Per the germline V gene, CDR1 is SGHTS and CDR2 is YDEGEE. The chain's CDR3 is CASSLPGRGTDTQYF. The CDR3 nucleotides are TGTGCCAGCAGCCTGCCAGGGAGGGGCACAGATACGCAGTATTTT. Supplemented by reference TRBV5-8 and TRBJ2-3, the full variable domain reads EAGVTQSPTHLIKTRGQQATLRCSPISGHTSVYWYQQALGLGLQFLLWYDEGEERNRGNFPPRFSGRQFPNYSSELNVNALELEDSALYLCASSLPGRGTDTQYFGPGTRLTVL.

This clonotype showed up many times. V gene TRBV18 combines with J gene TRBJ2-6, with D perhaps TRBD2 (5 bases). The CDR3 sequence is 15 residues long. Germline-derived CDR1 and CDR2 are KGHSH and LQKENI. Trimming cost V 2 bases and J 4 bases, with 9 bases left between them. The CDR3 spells CASSPEGYGANVLTF. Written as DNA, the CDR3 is TGTGCCAGCTCACCAGAGGGATACGGGGCCAACGTCCTGACTTTC.

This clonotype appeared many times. CDR3 DNA sequence: TGTGCCAGCAGCAGACGGGAACTAGGCTATGGCTACACCTTC. It yields the protein CASSRRELGYGYTF. The V and J genes are TRBV5-6 and TRBJ1-2; D is uncertain. The CDR3 covers 14 residues. CDR1 SGHDT and CDR2 YYEEEE come from the germline V gene. Deletions cut 4 bases from V and 4 bases from J, with 14 bases between.

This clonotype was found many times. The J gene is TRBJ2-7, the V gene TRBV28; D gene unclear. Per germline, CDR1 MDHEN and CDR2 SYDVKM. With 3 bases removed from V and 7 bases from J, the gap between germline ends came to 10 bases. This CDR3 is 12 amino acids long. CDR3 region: CASSLTRREQYF. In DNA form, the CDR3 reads TGTGCCAGCAGTTTGACCCGGCGGGAGCAGTACTTC.

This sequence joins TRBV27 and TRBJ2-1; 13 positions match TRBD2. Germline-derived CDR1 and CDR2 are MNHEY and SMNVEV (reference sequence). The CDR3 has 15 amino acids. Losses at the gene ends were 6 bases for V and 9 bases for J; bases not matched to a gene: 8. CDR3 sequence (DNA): TGTGCCAGCAGCCCCTATGGACTAGCGGGGGTTGAGCAGTTCTTC. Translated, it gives CASSPYGLAGVEQFF.

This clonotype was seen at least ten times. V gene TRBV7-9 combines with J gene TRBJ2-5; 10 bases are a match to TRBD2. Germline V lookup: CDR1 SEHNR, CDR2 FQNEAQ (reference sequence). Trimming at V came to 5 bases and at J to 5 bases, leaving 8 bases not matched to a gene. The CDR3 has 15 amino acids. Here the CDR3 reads CASSPMGLAQETQYF. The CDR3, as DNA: TGTGCCAGCAGCCCCATGGGACTAGCGCAGGAGACCCAGTACTTC.

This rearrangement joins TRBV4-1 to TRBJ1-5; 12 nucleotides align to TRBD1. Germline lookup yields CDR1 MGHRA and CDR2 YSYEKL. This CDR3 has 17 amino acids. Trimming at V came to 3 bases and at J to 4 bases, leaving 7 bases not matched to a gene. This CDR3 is CASSQGGTGGANQPQHF. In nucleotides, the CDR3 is TGCGCCAGCAGCCAGGGAGGGACAGGGGGCGCGAATCAGCCCCAGCATTTT.

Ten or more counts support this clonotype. Written as DNA, the CDR3 is TGTGCCAGCAGCAGGGGGCCGGACACTGAAGCTTTCTTT. Amino acid sequence: CASSRGPDTEAFF. This chain links TRBV27 with TRBJ1-1; 8 positions match TRBD1. CDR3 size: 13 residues. The V gene's germline CDR1 is MNHEY and CDR2 SMNVEV (reference sequence). The trim removed 6 bases at V and 3 bases at J, leaving 3 bases unmatched.

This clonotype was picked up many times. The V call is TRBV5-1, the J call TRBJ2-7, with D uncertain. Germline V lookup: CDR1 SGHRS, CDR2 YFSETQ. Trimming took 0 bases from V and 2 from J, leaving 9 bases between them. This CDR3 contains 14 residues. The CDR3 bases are TGCGCCAGCAGCTTGGCCAACACAGCCTACGAGCAGTACTTC. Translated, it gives CASSLANTAYEQYF.

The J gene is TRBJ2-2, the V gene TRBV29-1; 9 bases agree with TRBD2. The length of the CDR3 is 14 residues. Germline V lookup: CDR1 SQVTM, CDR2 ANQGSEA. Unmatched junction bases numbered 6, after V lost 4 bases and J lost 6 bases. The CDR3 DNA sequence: TGCAGCGTTGTTGGCGCGGGGGGGCCCGGGGAGCTGTTTTTT. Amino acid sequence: CSVVGAGGPGELFF.

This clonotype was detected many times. This CDR3 reads CASRQSGLAGEETQYF. DNA of the CDR3: TGTGCCAGCAGGCAATCGGGACTAGCGGGGGAAGAGACCCAGTACTTC. The V and J genes are TRBV3-1 and TRBJ2-5; 14 bases map to TRBD2. Germline V CDR1 and CDR2: LGHDT, YNNKEL (reference sequence). The trim removed 6 bases at V and 3 bases at J, leaving 6 bases unmatched. The CDR3 totals 16 residues.